This entry is about one TCR beta chain. Antigen: not known. Other DNA sequences in this specimen translate into the identical CDR3. These data come from a study of OX40 agonist ivuxolimab in advanced cancers. Profiling relied on immunoSEQ multiplex PCR, and the TCRdb table lists in-frame clones only, not all of them. The sample carries roughly 18,000 clones, about 67% recorded once. Findings and caveats of the study: The antigens recognized by the expanded peripheral T cells, that is their antigen specificity, were not determined. More expanded clones were found, on average, in CD8+ than in CD4+ T cells.

The sample here was CD4+ or CD8+ T cells sorted from blood, taken in a trial of the OX40 agonist ivuxolimab. The source of this sequence is an adult with an advanced solid tumor such as melanoma, head and neck, liver or kidney cancer.

The CDR3: CASSLAGPYNEQFF. CDR3 bases: TGTGCCAGCAGTCTTGCCGGGCCCTACAATGAGCAGTTCTTC. This chain links TRBV27 with TRBJ2-1, with unresolved D. The CDR3 is made up of 14 amino acids. V shed 5 bases and J shed 2 bases, with 10 bases lying between them. CDR1 is MNHEY, CDR2 SMNVEV, per germline (reference sequence).